Presented here are 13 T cell receptor beta chains from one specimen sequenced in a study of T cell responses to AZD1222 COVID-19 vaccine. The assay was immunoSEQ multiplex PCR, and TCRdb's table has in-frame clones only and misses some. Here the sample spans about 94,000 clones, roughly 85% being singletons. The sequencing used peripheral blood, collected 28 days after the second AZD1222 dose. The origin of the receptors is an adult who received the AZD1222 COVID-19 vaccine.

The gene calls are TRBV9 and TRBJ1-1; D perhaps matches TRBD1 (6 bases). Looked up from germline, CDR1 is SGDLS and CDR2 is YYNGEE. Trimming removed 4 bases from V and 4 bases from J, with 14 bases in between. The CDR3 contains 14 residues. The CDR3 nucleotides read TGTGCCAGCAGCCTAGGCGGGGGCCGCACTGAAGCTTTCTTT. Amino acids: CASSLGGGRTEAFF.

The chain is built from TRBV27 and TRBJ2-7; 14 nucleotides agree with TRBD2. This CDR3 region has 17 residues. Looked up from germline, CDR1 is MNHEY and CDR2 is SMNVEV (reference sequence). V was clipped by 5 bases and J by 6 bases; unmatched bases: 12. In DNA, the CDR3 is TGTGCCAGCAGTGCCCTGACTAGCGGGAGGGCCTTGGGCGAGCAGTACTTC. It encodes CASSALTSGRALGEQYF.

The rearrangement links TRBV18 to TRBJ1-4, with D maybe TRBD1 (5 bases). V shed 0 bases and J shed 7 bases, with 9 bases lying between them. The CDR3 length is 14 residues. Per the germline V gene, CDR1 is KGHSH and CDR2 is LQKENI. The CDR3 reads CASSPPRVFEKLFF. CDR3 nucleotide sequence: TGTGCCAGCTCACCACCCAGGGTTTTTGAAAAACTGTTTTTT.

This rearrangement joins TRBV2 to TRBJ2-3; D might be TRBD1 or TRBD2, each matching 5 bases. Trimming left V 4 bases short and J 8 bases short, with 10 bases between. Germline values: CDR1 SNHLY, CDR2 FYNNEI. The CDR3 length is 12 residues. The CDR3 bases are TGTGCCAGCAGTGTATGGGGGAGTACGCAGTATTTT. Translated, it gives CASSVWGSTQYF.

This clone was observed once. The rearrangement joins TRBV28 to TRBJ2-7; D remains unclear. V lost 3 bases and J lost 3, with 15 bases in between. The CDR3 totals 15 residues. From germline, CDR1 is MDHEN and CDR2 SYDVKM. The DNA for the CDR3 is TGTGCCAGCAGTTTCCTCGTCGGGCAAGACTACGAGCAGTACTTC. The encoded protein is CASSFLVGQDYEQYF.

The chain combines TRBV2 with TRBJ1-1; D not resolved. Germline V lookup: CDR1 SNHLY, CDR2 FYNNEI. CDR3 size: 14 residues. Trimming took off 2 bases at V and 4 bases at J, with 11 bases between the two ends. The CDR3 nucleotides are TGTGCCAGCAGTGAACCGGGATTGGCCACTGAAGCTTTCTTT. It translates to CASSEPGLATEAFF.

The chain couples TRBV11-2 to TRBJ2-1; D remains ambiguous. Trimming left V 5 bases short and J 0 bases short, with 8 bases between. Germline-derived CDR1 and CDR2 are SGHAT and FQNNGV. CDR3 length equals 14 residues. The CDR3: CASSSYSSYNEQFF. In DNA, the CDR3 is TGTGCCAGCAGCAGCTATAGCTCCTACAATGAGCAGTTCTTC.

CDR3 sequence (DNA): TGTGCCTGGAGTGGTGTGGGGGCCGGTCAGCCCCAGCATTTT. Translating it yields CAWSGVGAGQPQHF. The J gene is TRBJ1-5, the V gene TRBV30; maybe TRBD1 (6 bases). This CDR3 spans 14 amino acids. CDR1 is GTSNPN and CDR2 is SVGIG in the germline V gene (reference sequence). V dropped 1 base and J dropped 6 bases, with 13 bases sitting between them.

The V call is TRBV5-1, the J call TRBJ1-1; D remains unclear. CDR3 size: 14 residues. CDR1 and CDR2 (germline): SGHRS, YFSETQ. The V gene lost 1 base and the J gene lost 4 bases, with 11 bases spanning the gap. The CDR3: CASSLLGQTTEAFF. DNA of the CDR3: TGCGCCAGCAGCTTGCTCGGGCAGACCACTGAAGCTTTCTTT.

The genes are TRBV10-3 and TRBJ2-1; D possibly corresponds to TRBD2 (6 bases). The CDR3 sequence is 14 residues long. Germline CDR1 ENHRY, CDR2 SYGVKD. Trimming pared 5 bases from V and 7 bases from J, leaving 15 bases between. CDR3 bases: TGTGCCATCAGTAAGGGGACTGGGAATAATGAGCAGTTCTTC. It translates to CAISKGTGNNEQFF.

This rearrangement joins TRBV5-1 to TRBJ2-7; D not resolved. Trimming cost V 4 bases and J 0 bases, with 8 bases left between them. Germline CDR1 SGHRS, CDR2 YFSETQ. This CDR3 is built from 13 residues. In DNA form, the CDR3 reads TGCGCCAGCAGCCCGGGTCCCTCCTACGAGCAGTACTTC. Its translation is CASSPGPSYEQYF.

The chain joins TRBV13 to TRBJ2-5, with a weak D call TRBD2 (6 bases). The V gene lost 4 bases and the J gene lost 4 bases, with 13 bases spanning the gap. This CDR3 has 14 amino acids. Germline V lookup: CDR1 PRHDT, CDR2 FYEKMQ (reference sequence). The CDR3 protein is CASSSRQGGETQYF. The CDR3, as DNA: TGTGCCAGCAGCTCGAGGCAGGGAGGAGAGACCCAGTACTTC.

The chain joins TRBV28 to TRBJ1-2, with unresolved D. The CDR3 is made up of 13 amino acids. Trimming took 3 bases from V and 4 from J, leaving 9 bases between them. Germline V gives CDR1 MDHEN, CDR2 SYDVKM. The DNA for the CDR3 is TGTGCCAGCAGTTTCGCGCTCGCCTATGGCTACACCTTC. Amino acids: CASSFALAYGYTF.